What follows is one TCR beta chain and its context. This sample is part of a study of blood T cell repertoires in COVID-19. Germline-derived CDR1 and CDR2 are DFQATT and SNEGSKA (reference sequence). V lost 3 bases, J lost 4 bases, and 12 bases stayed unmatched. This CDR3 has 16 amino acids. This table comes from immunoSEQ multiplex PCR, and its TCRdb copy is limited to in-frame clones, with some not included. The table shows 150,000 to 200,000 clones, with around nine tenths occurring only once. Sequenced sample: peripheral blood. This rearrangement joins TRBV20-1 to TRBJ2-1, with TRBD2 identical over 7 bases. The TCR originated in a man aged 70-80 years with active or convalescent COVID-19. The CDR3 sequence: CSASGGSQNLYNEQFF. In DNA, the CDR3 is TGCAGTGCTAGTGGCGGGAGTCAAAATTTGTACAATGAGCAGTTCTTC.